Listed below are T cell receptor beta chains from one sample, sequenced in a study of T cell responses to AZD1222 COVID-19 vaccine. TCRdb's copy holds only in-frame clones and misses some; the assay was immunoSEQ multiplex PCR. The data contain roughly 45,000 clones, 60% to 85% of them singletons. Sequencing was performed on peripheral blood, taken on day 0 of AZD1222 vaccination. These receptors all come from an adult in good health. The CDR3 runs from the conserved cysteine through the conserved F or W. Each record gives: D gene, V gene, clone size, J gene, CDR3 DNA, CDR3 protein. A D gene is named only where the DNA matches it firmly. The size field is filled for only some rows; it gives once, few, many or a size class.

D gene: -
V gene: TRBV19
clone size: -
J gene: TRBJ1-5
CDR3 DNA: TGTGCCAGTAGTATAGAAGTACAGGCTAATCAGCCCCAGCATTTT
CDR3 protein: CASSIEVQANQPQHF

D gene: -
V gene: TRBV18
clone size: -
J gene: TRBJ1-1
CDR3 DNA: TGTGCCAGCTTCTCAGGGCTGTCAAACACTGAAGCTTTCTTT
CDR3 protein: CASFSGLSNTEAFF

D gene: -
V gene: TRBV29-1
clone size: -
J gene: TRBJ1-4
CDR3 DNA: TGCAGCGTTAAAGAGGGGGGGGCTGAAAAACTGTTTTTT
CDR3 protein: CSVKEGGAEKLFF

D gene: -
V gene: TRBV30
clone size: -
J gene: TRBJ1-5
CDR3 DNA: TGTGCCTGGAGTGTACACAACGATCAGCCCCAGCATTTT
CDR3 protein: CAWSVHNDQPQHF

D gene: -
V gene: TRBV29-1
clone size: -
J gene: TRBJ2-7
CDR3 DNA: TGCAGCGTTGGAGCAGGGATGGGTTACGAGCAGTACTTC
CDR3 protein: CSVGAGMGYEQYF

D gene: TRBD2
V gene: TRBV30
clone size: -
J gene: TRBJ2-3
CDR3 DNA: TGTGCCTGGAGGGCCCTAGGACTAGCGGGTCTCACAGATACGCAGTATTTT
CDR3 protein: CAWRALGLAGLTDTQYF

D gene: -
V gene: TRBV9
clone size: -
J gene: TRBJ2-5
CDR3 DNA: TGTGCCAGCAGCCCCAGACCCGACGGAGAGACCCAGTACTTC
CDR3 protein: CASSPRPDGETQYF

D gene: TRBD1
V gene: TRBV30
clone size: -
J gene: TRBJ1-3
CDR3 DNA: TGTGCCTGGAGTGGGCCGGGACAGGGAGAAATCTCTGGAAACACCATATATTTT
CDR3 protein: CAWSGPGQGEISGNTIYF

D gene: TRBD1
V gene: TRBV28
clone size: -
J gene: TRBJ1-5
CDR3 DNA: TGTGCCAGCAGTCCTCCGGGACAGAAGAGGAAGGATCAGCCCCAGCATTTT
CDR3 protein: CASSPPGQKRKDQPQHF

D gene: TRBD1
V gene: TRBV29-1
clone size: -
J gene: TRBJ2-2
CDR3 DNA: TGCAGCGTGGTGACAGGGGCTACCGGGGAGCTGTTTTTT
CDR3 protein: CSVVTGATGELFF

D gene: -
V gene: TRBV5-1
clone size: -
J gene: TRBJ1-2
CDR3 DNA: TGCGCCAGCTCAGAAGGCTATGGCTACACCTTC
CDR3 protein: CASSEGYGYTF

D gene: -
V gene: TRBV5-5
clone size: -
J gene: TRBJ1-6
CDR3 DNA: TGTGCCAGCAGCTTGAATGGGGCCTCACCCCTCCACTTT
CDR3 protein: CASSLNGASPLHF

D gene: TRBD1
V gene: TRBV30
clone size: few
J gene: TRBJ1-5
CDR3 DNA: TGTGCCTGGAGTGTGGACAGGGGGACGTTCGGCAATCAGCCCCAGCATTTT
CDR3 protein: CAWSVDRGTFGNQPQHF

D gene: -
V gene: TRBV5-1
clone size: -
J gene: TRBJ1-1
CDR3 DNA: TGCGCCAGCAGCTTAGGCTTTACCGTGAACACTGAAGCTTTCTTT
CDR3 protein: CASSLGFTVNTEAFF

D gene: TRBD1
V gene: TRBV27
clone size: -
J gene: TRBJ1-2
CDR3 DNA: TGTGCCAGCAGTCCGGACAGGGGGCGGAGCTATGGCTACACCTTC
CDR3 protein: CASSPDRGRSYGYTF